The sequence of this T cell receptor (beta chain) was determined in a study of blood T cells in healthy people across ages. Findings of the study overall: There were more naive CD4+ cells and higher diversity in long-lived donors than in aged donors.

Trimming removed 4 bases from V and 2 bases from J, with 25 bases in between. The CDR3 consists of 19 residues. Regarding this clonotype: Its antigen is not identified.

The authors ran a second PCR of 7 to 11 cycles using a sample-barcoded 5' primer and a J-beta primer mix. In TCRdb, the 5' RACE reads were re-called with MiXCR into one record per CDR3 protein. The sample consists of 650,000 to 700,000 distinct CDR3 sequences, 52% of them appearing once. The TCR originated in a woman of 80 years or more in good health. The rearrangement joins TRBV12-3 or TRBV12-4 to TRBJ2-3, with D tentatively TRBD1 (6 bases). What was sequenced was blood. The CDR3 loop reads CASSSLHRDPALNTDTQYF. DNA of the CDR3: TGTGCCAGCAGTTCACTCCACAGGGACCCAGCCCTGAACACAGATACGCAGTATTTT.